Each of the 32 T cell receptor beta chains below was sequenced from the same sample in a study of beta chain features in type 1 diabetes. The sequenced template was cDNA made from the entire isolated RNA. The table came from immunoSEQ multiplex PCR; TCRdb's copy has only in-frame clones and leaves some out. Altogether roughly 310,000 clones are present, roughly 9.6% being singletons, with the ten largest covering roughly 0.014%. The sample was naive CD4+ T cells from blood. Every receptor here comes from a woman aged 25 to 39 in good health.

The chain has TRBV7-2 and TRBJ2-7, with D possibly being TRBD1 (6 bases). Germline V gene lookup returns CDR1 SGHTA and CDR2 FQGNSA. V was cut by 5 bases and J by 2 bases, with 16 bases left in between. The CDR3 loop spans 15 amino acids. CDR3 residues: CASSLPTAGAYEQYF. The DNA for the CDR3 is TGTGCCAGCAGCCTCCCTACGGCAGGGGCCTACGAGCAGTACTTC.

The V gene is TRBV10-3, the J gene TRBJ1-1; tentatively, D is TRBD1 (6 bases). This CDR3 has 13 amino acids. Germline values: CDR1 ENHRY, CDR2 SYGVKD. V lost 6 bases to trimming and J lost 1 base, with 9 bases between them. CDR3: CAIREGQNTEAFF. For the CDR3, the DNA is TGTGCCATCAGAGAGGGACAGAACACTGAAGCTTTCTTT.

This clone was seen more than once but under ten times. The chain combines TRBV27 with TRBJ2-2, with 7 bases that match TRBD2. The V gene end was trimmed by 7 bases and the J gene end by 4 bases; junction bases not matched to a gene: 9. This CDR3 has 15 residues. Germline values: CDR1 MNHEY, CDR2 SMNVEV (reference sequence). Here the CDR3 reads CASTTYRGVTGELFF. The DNA of the CDR3 is TGTGCCAGCACCACATACCGGGGGGTCACCGGGGAGCTGTTTTTT.

In this sample, this clone turned up a few times. DNA of the CDR3: TGTGCCAGCAGTTCCGCGGGACAGCCTAACTATGGCTACACCTTC. Translated: CASSSAGQPNYGYTF. The J gene is TRBJ1-2, the V gene TRBV6-5; TRBD1 matches 7 bases. Germline trimming cut 4 bases from V and 0 bases from J; bases unmatched to any gene: 5. The CDR3 sequence is 15 residues long. Looked up from germline, CDR1 is MNHEY and CDR2 is SVGAGI.

This clone was found once. The chain joins TRBV19 to TRBJ2-1; 10 nucleotides match TRBD2. V lost 8 bases, J lost 7 bases, and 11 bases stayed unmatched. This CDR3 spans 15 amino acids. CDR1 and CDR2 (germline): LNHDA, SQIVND (reference sequence). CDR3 bases: TGTGCCAGTGGGAAGCTAGCGGGAGTTCAAAATGAGCAGTTCTTC. As protein: CASGKLAGVQNEQFF. Variable domain in full (rest from reference TRBV19 and TRBJ2-1): DGGITQSPKYLFRKEGQNVTLSCEQNLNHDAMYWYRQDPGQGLRLIYYSQIVNDFQKGDIAEGYSVSREKKESFPLTVTSAQKNPTAFYLCASGKLAGVQNEQFFGPGTRLTVL.

The sample holds a few counts of this clone. This chain connects TRBV7-9 to TRBJ2-2; TRBD2 matches at 8 bases. The V gene end was trimmed by 6 bases and the J gene end by 5 bases; junction bases not matched to a gene: 5. Per the germline V gene, CDR1 is SEHNR and CDR2 is FQNEAQ (reference sequence). The CDR3 covers 14 residues. The CDR3 nucleotides read TGTGCCAGCAGTTCTAGCGGGTCGACCGGGGAGCTGTTTTTT. It codes for CASSSSGSTGELFF.

This clone was observed a few times. J is TRBJ1-3 and V is TRBV29-1, with D possibly TRBD1 on 5 matching bases. CDR1 and CDR2 from the germline V gene are SQVTM and ANQGSEA. The CDR3 loop spans 15 amino acids. Trimming removed 4 bases from V and 8 bases from J, with 21 bases in between. Here the CDR3 DNA reads TGCAGCGTTGGGGGAACGGGACTCTCCACGGACACCATATATTTT. Amino acid sequence: CSVGGTGLSTDTIYF.

This clone turned up a few times. The V and J genes are TRBV4-1 and TRBJ2-1; D remains unclear. The CDR3 is made up of 15 amino acids. Germline CDR1 reads MGHRA; CDR2 reads YSYEKL. Trimming removed 0 bases at V and 3 bases at J, with 9 bases between. The CDR3 reads CASSQDPVVYNEQFF. Written as DNA, the CDR3 is TGCGCCAGCAGCCAAGATCCGGTCGTCTACAATGAGCAGTTCTTC.

This chain links TRBV9 with TRBJ2-7; D unresolved. The CDR3 spans 14 residues. Germline CDR1 is SGDLS and CDR2 is YYNGEE. The V and J ends lost 4 bases and 6 bases respectively, with 17 bases between them. The DNA of the CDR3 is TGTGCCAGCAGCCCCAATAGAAATTCCCCCGAGCAGTACTTC. Its translation is CASSPNRNSPEQYF.

This clone appeared a few times. The genes are TRBV29-1 and TRBJ1-1; TRBD1 might be the D (5 bases). CDR1 and CDR2 from the germline V gene are SQVTM and ANQGSEA. The V gene lost 7 bases and the J gene lost 8 bases, with 20 bases spanning the gap. The CDR3 sequence is 13 residues long. The CDR3 DNA sequence: TGCAGCGCCTCCGGGACTCCGACGGGGGAAGCTTTCTTT. The encoded protein is CSASGTPTGEAFF.

This rearrangement joins TRBV7-8 to TRBJ2-1; perhaps TRBD2 as D (6 bases). CDR3 size: 19 residues. V dropped 5 bases and J dropped 0 bases, with 23 bases sitting between them. Looked up from germline, CDR1 is SGHVS and CDR2 is FQNEAQ. The CDR3 reads CASSHPLSGQNPSYNEQFF. CDR3 in DNA: TGTGCCAGCAGCCATCCCCTTAGCGGCCAGAACCCCTCCTACAATGAGCAGTTCTTC. Combining the CDR3 with reference TRBV7-8 and TRBJ2-1 gives the whole variable domain GAGVSQSPRYKVAKRGQDVALRCDPISGHVSLFWYQQALGQGPEFLTYFQNEAQLDKSGLPSDRFFAERPEGSVSTLKIQRTQQEDSAVYLCASSHPLSGQNPSYNEQFFGPGTRLTVL.

The rearrangement joins TRBV18 to TRBJ2-7, with D perhaps matching TRBD2 (6 bases). The V gene's germline CDR1 is KGHSH and CDR2 LQKENI. This CDR3 region has 15 residues. V was pared by 0 bases and J by 4 bases, with 13 bases between. The CDR3 nucleotides are TGTGCCAGCTCACCACCGGTGACTAGAGGGTACGAGCAGTACTTC. It yields the protein CASSPPVTRGYEQYF.

This clone was seen only a few times. The chain has TRBV29-1 and TRBJ1-1; 10 positions agree with TRBD1. The V segment lost 3 bases and the J segment 5 bases; nucleotides outside the gene matches: 3. CDR1 and CDR2 (germline): SQVTM, ANQGSEA. CDR3 length equals 13 residues. The CDR3 DNA reads as TGCAGCGTTGATGGACAGGGGGGAACTGAAGCTTTCTTT. Its protein product is CSVDGQGGTEAFF.

The table lists this clone with a few counts. This chain links TRBV7-2 with TRBJ2-3; 7 bases are shared with TRBD2. CDR1 SGHTA and CDR2 FQGNSA come from the germline V gene. The CDR3 length is 17 residues. V gave up 5 bases and J gave up 2 bases; unmatched junction bases: 13. CDR3 protein: CASSADVGEGYTDTQYF. In DNA, the CDR3 is TGTGCCAGCAGCGCTGACGTGGGGGAGGGGTACACAGATACGCAGTATTTT.

This clone was counted a few times. The chain links TRBV28 to TRBJ1-5, with D unresolved. Germline-derived CDR1 and CDR2 are MDHEN and SYDVKM. The CDR3 is 12 amino acids. V was trimmed by 8 bases and J by 8 bases, leaving 13 bases between them. The CDR3 nucleotides are TGTGCCAGCGTGTGGGCGAATGAGCCCCAGCATTTT. Its translation is CASVWANEPQHF.

This clone was observed a handful of times. This chain joins TRBV28 and TRBJ1-5; D is uncertain. The germline V gene has CDR1 MDHEN and CDR2 SYDVKM. The CDR3 is 14 amino acids. V was pared by 11 bases and J by 4 bases, with 18 bases between. The CDR3 loop is CAAIKAPGNQPQHF. The DNA for the CDR3 is TGTGCCGCCATTAAGGCCCCGGGGAATCAGCCCCAGCATTTT.

V is TRBV18 and J is TRBJ2-3; D might be TRBD2 (7 bases). V was trimmed by 0 bases and J by 4 bases, leaving 20 bases between them. Germline assignment: CDR1 KGHSH and CDR2 LQKENI. The length of the CDR3 is 18 residues. CDR3 loop: CASSPPVYAGGGADTQYF. CDR3 nucleotides: TGTGCCAGCTCACCACCGGTGTACGCTGGCGGGGGCGCAGATACGCAGTATTTT. The variable domain in full, completed from reference TRBV18 and TRBJ2-3, reads NAGVMQNPRHLVRRRGQEARLRCSPMKGHSHVYWYRQLPEEGLKFMVYLQKENIIDESGMPKERFSAEFPKEGPSILRIQQVVRGDSAAYFCASSPPVYAGGGADTQYFGPGTRLTVL.

The chain recombines TRBV28 with TRBJ2-7, with 9 bases that match TRBD1. Germline assignment: CDR1 MDHEN and CDR2 SYDVKM. The CDR3 length is 15 residues. Germline trimming cut 5 bases from V and 2 bases from J; bases unmatched to any gene: 7. CDR3 protein: CASSQTGTGTYEQYF. The CDR3 DNA follows: TGTGCCAGCAGTCAAACCGGGACAGGGACCTACGAGCAGTACTTC.

The chain joins TRBV27 to TRBJ1-4; D is undetermined. Germline V gene data show CDR1 as MNHEY and CDR2 as SMNVEV (reference sequence). The ends were cut back, 6 bases at V and 5 bases at J, with 10 bases in the middle. This CDR3 contains 13 residues. The DNA for the CDR3 is TGTGCCAGCAGAAACTTCAGGAATGAAAAACTGTTTTTT. As protein: CASRNFRNEKLFF.

This clone showed up just a few times. The chain couples TRBV27 to TRBJ2-5, with TRBD2 matching over 11 bases. Germline trimming cut 5 bases from V and 4 bases from J; bases unmatched to any gene: 0. Germline V gene data show CDR1 as MNHEY and CDR2 as SMNVEV (reference sequence). The CDR3 loop spans 13 amino acids. For the CDR3, the DNA is TGTGCCAGCAGTGGACTAGCGGGAGAGACCCAGTACTTC. Amino acids: CASSGLAGETQYF.

In its sample, this clone was seen a few times. The genes are TRBV6-5 and TRBJ2-5; 9 bases are a match to TRBD2. This CDR3 contains 15 residues. Germline V gene data show CDR1 as MNHEY and CDR2 as SVGAGI. V shed 6 bases and J 9 bases; nucleotides not matched to a gene: 14. The CDR3 nucleotides are TGTGCCAGCAGGGGGCTAGCGGGACTCCGAGGCGCCCAGTACTTC. Its protein is CASRGLAGLRGAQYF.

The chain uses TRBV2 and TRBJ1-5; TRBD1 agrees at 7 bases. The V gene's germline CDR1 is SNHLY and CDR2 FYNNEI. This CDR3 is built from 14 residues. Germline trimming cut 6 bases from V and 5 bases from J; bases unmatched to any gene: 7. DNA for the CDR3: TGTGCCAGCAGCCTTGACAGGGTTGATCAGCCCCAGCATTTT. Its protein is CASSLDRVDQPQHF.

DNA for the CDR3: TGTGCCAGAGGGGACAGGGCCCACGAGCAGTACTTC. Translating gives CARGDRAHEQYF. The V and J genes are TRBV2 and TRBJ2-7, with 9 bases lining up with TRBD1. V lost 9 bases to trimming and J lost 5 bases; unmatched junction nucleotides: 5. The CDR3 contains 12 residues. Germline V gene data show CDR1 as SNHLY and CDR2 as FYNNEI.

This clone showed up just a few times. This sequence joins TRBV28 and TRBJ2-7; 11 positions agree with TRBD1. This CDR3 comprises 16 residues. V dropped 4 bases and J dropped 5; count of bases not matched to a gene: 10. Germline loops: CDR1 MDHEN, CDR2 SYDVKM. The CDR3 nucleotides read TGTGCCAGCAGTTCCACCGGGACAGGGGGTCTGGACGAGCAGTACTTC. Translation gives CASSSTGTGGLDEQYF.

CDR3 DNA sequence: TGTGCAACCGCAGCTGGGGGACAGGGATACTACGAGCAGTACTTC. Protein: CATAAGGQGYYEQYF. The V and J genes are TRBV28 and TRBJ2-7, with 9 bases lining up with TRBD1. This CDR3 spans 15 amino acids. In germline, CDR1 is MDHEN, CDR2 SYDVKM.

The rearrangement joins TRBV4-3 to TRBJ1-3, with D uncertain. Germline CDR1 LGHNA, CDR2 YSLEER. The CDR3 length is 15 residues. Trimming took off 5 bases at V and 0 bases at J, with 11 bases between the two ends. The CDR3, as DNA: TGCGCCAGCAGCTCATTTAGCTTCTCTGGAAACACCATATATTTT. Translated: CASSSFSFSGNTIYF.

This chain links TRBV7-2 with TRBJ2-3, with TRBD1 identical over 8 bases. Unmatched junction bases numbered 10, after V lost 4 bases and J lost 4 bases. Per germline, CDR1 SGHTA and CDR2 FQGNSA. The CDR3 runs 16 residues. The CDR3 DNA reads TGTGCCAGCAGCTCTCTAAAGACAGGGGCAGCAGATACGCAGTATTTT. This encodes CASSSLKTGAADTQYF.

This clone was seen more than once but under ten times. This chain connects TRBV27 to TRBJ2-3; TRBD1 matches at 7 bases. The CDR3 totals 12 residues. Germline loops: CDR1 MNHEY, CDR2 SMNVEV (reference sequence). The V gene end was trimmed by 6 bases and the J gene end by 6 bases; junction bases not matched to a gene: 3. CDR3 region: CASRTGRDTQYF. The CDR3 coding sequence is TGTGCCAGCAGGACAGGGCGCGATACGCAGTATTTT.

CDR3 sequence reads: CASSLGLAATDTQYF. For the CDR3, the DNA is TGCGCCAGCAGCCTAGGACTAGCGGCCACAGATACGCAGTATTTT. The chain links TRBV4-3 to TRBJ2-3; 10 bases match TRBD2. This CDR3 has 15 residues. The J segment lost 2 bases and the V segment lost 4 bases, leaving 3 bases of the junction unmatched. Germline assignment: CDR1 LGHNA and CDR2 YSLEER.

The V call is TRBV6-5, the J call TRBJ2-5; 7 nucleotides line up with TRBD1. V lost 2 bases and J lost 4; bases outside the gene matches: 4. The CDR3 spans 14 residues. Germline CDR1 reads MNHEY; CDR2 reads SVGAGI. The CDR3 DNA reads as TGTGCCAGCAGTTACGACAGGGTACGAGAGACCCAGTACTTC. Protein product: CASSYDRVRETQYF.

This clone was seen more than once but under ten times. This chain connects TRBV4-1 to TRBJ2-3; maybe TRBD2 (5 bases). CDR1 is MGHRA, CDR2 YSYEKL, per germline. The CDR3 runs to 13 residues. Deletions cut 4 bases from V and 2 bases from J, with 7 bases between. The CDR3 protein is CASSPLDTDTQYF. In DNA, the CDR3 is TGCGCCAGCAGCCCACTAGACACAGATACGCAGTATTTT.

This clone was seen more than once but under ten times. V is TRBV11-2 and J is TRBJ1-5, with no clear D. V shed 1 base and J shed 9 bases, with 7 bases lying between them. The germline V gene encodes CDR1 SGHAT and CDR2 FQNNGV. This CDR3 comprises 12 residues. CDR3 protein: CASSLGLAPQHF. CDR3 in DNA: TGTGCCAGCAGCTTAGGGCTCGCGCCCCAGCATTTT.